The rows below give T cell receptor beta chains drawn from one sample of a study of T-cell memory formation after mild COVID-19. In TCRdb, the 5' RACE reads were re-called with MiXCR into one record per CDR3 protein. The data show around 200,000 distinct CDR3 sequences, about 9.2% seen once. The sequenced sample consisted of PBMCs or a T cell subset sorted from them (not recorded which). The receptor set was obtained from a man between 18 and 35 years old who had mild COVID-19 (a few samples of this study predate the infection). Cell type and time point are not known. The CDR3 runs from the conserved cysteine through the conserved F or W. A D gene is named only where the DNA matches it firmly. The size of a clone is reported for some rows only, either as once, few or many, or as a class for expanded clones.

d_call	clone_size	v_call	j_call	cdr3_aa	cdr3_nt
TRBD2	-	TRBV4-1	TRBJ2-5	CASSQEGAGLGVETQYF	TGCGCCAGCAGCCAAGAGGGAGCGGGGCTTGGGGTGGAGACCCAGTACTTC
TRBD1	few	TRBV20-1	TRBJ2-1	CSARDPGQGSGSYNEQFF	TGCAGTGCTAGAGATCCGGGACAGGGATCTGGTTCCTACAATGAGCAGTTCTTC
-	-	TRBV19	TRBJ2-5	CARGETQYF	TGTGCCAGGGGGGAGACCCAGTACTTC
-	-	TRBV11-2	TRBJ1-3	CASSLAVLSGNTIYF	TGTGCCAGCAGCTTAGCGGTCCTCTCTGGAAACACCATATATTTT
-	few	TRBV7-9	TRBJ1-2	CASSDQGPYGYTF	TGTGCCAGCAGCGATCAGGGTCCCTATGGCTACACCTTC
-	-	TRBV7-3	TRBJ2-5	CASSNRTYGGETQYF	TGTGCCAGCAGCAATCGAACGTACGGGGGTGAGACCCAGTACTTC
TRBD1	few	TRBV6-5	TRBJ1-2	CASSITGGQYYGYTF	TGTGCCAGCAGTATAACCGGGGGACAGTACTATGGCTACACCTTC
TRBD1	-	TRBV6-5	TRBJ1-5	CASSSDRVGGQPQHF	TGTGCCAGCAGCTCGGACAGGGTGGGTGGTCAGCCCCAGCATTTT
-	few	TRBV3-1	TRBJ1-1	CASSPGWTEAFF	TGTGCCAGCAGCCCGGGTTGGACTGAAGCTTTCTTT
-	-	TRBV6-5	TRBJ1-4	CASSYAGGSEKLFF	TGTGCCAGCAGTTACGCGGGAGGGAGCGAAAAACTGTTTTTT
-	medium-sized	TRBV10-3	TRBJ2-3	CAISDPGTRTDTQYF	TGTGCCATCAGTGACCCCGGGACCCGAACAGATACGCAGTATTTT
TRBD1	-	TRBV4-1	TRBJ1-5	CASSQTGQGSKPQHF	TGCGCCAGCAGCCAGACGGGACAGGGGTCAAAGCCCCAGCATTTT
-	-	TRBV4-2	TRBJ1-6	CASSQNPAVGGSPLHF	TGTGCCAGCAGCCAAAATCCCGCGGTTGGGGGGTCACCCCTCCACTTT
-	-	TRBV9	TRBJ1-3	CASSKMPTGNTIYF	TGTGCCAGCAGCAAGATGCCAACTGGAAACACCATATATTTT
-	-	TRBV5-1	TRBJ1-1	CASSPGGLKNTEAFF	TGCGCCAGCAGCCCGGGCGGGCTCAAGAACACTGAAGCTTTCTTT
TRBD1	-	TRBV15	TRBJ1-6	CATSRNPGQGINSPLHF	TGTGCCACCAGCAGAAACCCCGGACAGGGAATCAATTCACCCCTCCACTTT
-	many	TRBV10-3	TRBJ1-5	CAISEVDQPQHF	TGTGCCATCAGTGAGGTGGATCAGCCCCAGCATTTT
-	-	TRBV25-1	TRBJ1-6	CASSGDRRALHF	TGTGCCAGCAGTGGGGATAGGAGGGCCCTCCACTTT
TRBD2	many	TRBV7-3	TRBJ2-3	CASSFGTSRDTDTQYF	TGTGCCAGCAGCTTTGGGACTAGCAGAGACACAGATACGCAGTATTTT
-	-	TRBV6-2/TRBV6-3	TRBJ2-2	CASSDGPTGELFF	TGTGCCAGCAGTGACGGGCCCACCGGGGAGCTGTTTTTT
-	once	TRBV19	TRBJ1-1	CASINTEGNTEAFF	TGTGCCAGTATAAACACGGAAGGTAACACTGAAGCTTTCTTT
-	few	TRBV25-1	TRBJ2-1	CASSEYSVRGNEQFF	TGTGCCAGCAGTGAATATAGTGTTCGGGGCAATGAGCAGTTCTTC
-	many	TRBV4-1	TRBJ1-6	CASSHPGWSSPLHF	TGCGCCAGCAGCCACCCAGGGTGGAGCTCACCCCTCCACTTT
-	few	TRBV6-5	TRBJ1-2	CASSGNNRVFNYGYTF	TGTGCCAGCAGTGGCAACAACAGGGTTTTTAACTATGGCTACACCTTC
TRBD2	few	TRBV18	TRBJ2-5	CASSPGGKETQYF	TGTGCCAGCTCACCGGGAGGGAAAGAGACCCAGTACTTC
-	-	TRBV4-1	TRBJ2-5	CASSHRGATKWQETQYF	TGCGCCAGCAGCCATCGGGGAGCTACTAAGTGGCAAGAGACCCAGTACTTC
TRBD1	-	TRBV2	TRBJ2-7	CASSENRGRFEQYF	TGTGCCAGCAGTGAAAACAGGGGGCGATTCGAGCAGTACTTC
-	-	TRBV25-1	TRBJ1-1	CASSESPGRTEAFF	TGTGCCAGCAGTGAATCGCCAGGGAGGACTGAAGCTTTCTTT
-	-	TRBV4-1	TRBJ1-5	CASSQDQRGYQPQHF	TGCGCCAGCAGCCAAGATCAGCGGGGTTATCAGCCCCAGCATTTT
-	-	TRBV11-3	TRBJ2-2	CASSPRQGHGELFF	TGTGCCAGCAGCCCACGTCAGGGGCACGGGGAGCTGTTTTTT
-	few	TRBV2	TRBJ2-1	CASSEADYNEQFF	TGTGCCAGCAGTGAAGCAGACTACAATGAGCAGTTCTTC
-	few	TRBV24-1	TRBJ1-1	CATSAESGAEAFF	TGTGCCACCAGTGCGGAATCGGGCGCTGAAGCTTTCTTT
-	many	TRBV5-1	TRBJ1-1	CASSSEWGVRLGMSTEAFF	TGCGCCAGCAGCTCGGAGTGGGGAGTCAGGCTTGGTATGAGCACTGAAGCTTTCTTT
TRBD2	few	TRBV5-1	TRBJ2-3	CASSFPTSGRRNTQYF	TGCGCCAGCAGCTTCCCGACTAGCGGGAGGAGGAATACGCAGTATTTT
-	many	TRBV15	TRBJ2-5	CATSRDRQKETQYF	TGTGCCACCAGCAGAGATAGGCAGAAAGAGACCCAGTACTTC
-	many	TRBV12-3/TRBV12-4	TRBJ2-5	CASSFSAAETQYF	TGTGCCAGCAGTTTTTCGGCAGCAGAGACCCAGTACTTC
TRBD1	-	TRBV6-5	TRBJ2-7	CASSYSTGPPAYEQYF	TGTGCCAGCAGTTACTCGACAGGGCCCCCCGCCTACGAGCAGTACTTC
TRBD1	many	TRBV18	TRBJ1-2	CASSPTGQGLNGYTF	TGTGCCAGCTCACCCACGGGACAGGGGTTGAATGGCTACACCTTC
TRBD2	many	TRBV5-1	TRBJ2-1	CASSSGLADSYNEQFF	TGCGCCAGCAGCTCGGGACTAGCGGACTCCTACAATGAGCAGTTCTTC
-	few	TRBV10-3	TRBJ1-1	CAISESHGEAFF	TGTGCCATCAGTGAGTCACACGGTGAAGCTTTCTTT
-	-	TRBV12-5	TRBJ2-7	CASGSSDGVEQYF	TGTGCTAGTGGTTCATCAGACGGGGTTGAGCAGTACTTC
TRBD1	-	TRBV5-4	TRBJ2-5	CASSRGQGGQETQYF	TGTGCCAGCAGCCGGGGACAGGGGGGCCAAGAGACCCAGTACTTC
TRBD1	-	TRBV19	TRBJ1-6	CASSSTGVISPLHF	TGTGCCAGTAGTTCGACAGGGGTCATTTCACCCCTCCACTTT
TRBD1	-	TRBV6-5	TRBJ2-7	CASSDTTGFEQYF	TGTGCCAGCAGTGATACGACAGGGTTCGAGCAGTACTTC
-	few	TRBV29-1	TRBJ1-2	CSVEERGYNYGYTF	TGCAGCGTTGAAGAGAGGGGGTATAACTATGGCTACACCTTC
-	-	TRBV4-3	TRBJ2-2	CASRQVRGGDTGELFF	TGCGCCAGCAGACAAGTGCGGGGCGGGGACACCGGGGAGCTGTTTTTT
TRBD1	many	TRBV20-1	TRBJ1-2	CSALTGTGGRSYTF	TGCAGTGCCCTTACCGGGACAGGGGGGAGAAGCTACACCTTC
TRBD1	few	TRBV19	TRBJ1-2	CAGWDRPYGYTF	TGTGCCGGCTGGGACAGGCCTTATGGCTACACCTTC
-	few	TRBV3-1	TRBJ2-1	CASSQGIGSYNEQFF	TGTGCCAGCAGCCAGGGAATCGGGTCTTACAATGAGCAGTTCTTC
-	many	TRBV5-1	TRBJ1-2	CASSALDSSYGYTF	TGCGCCAGCAGCGCCTTGGACAGCTCATATGGCTACACCTTC
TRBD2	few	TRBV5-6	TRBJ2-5	CASSLDSLAGVKYF	TGTGCCAGCAGCTTGGATTCCCTAGCGGGGGTAAAGTACTTC
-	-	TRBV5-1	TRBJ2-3	CASSPGTQIDTQYF	TGCGCCAGCAGTCCTGGGACTCAGATAGATACGCAGTATTTT